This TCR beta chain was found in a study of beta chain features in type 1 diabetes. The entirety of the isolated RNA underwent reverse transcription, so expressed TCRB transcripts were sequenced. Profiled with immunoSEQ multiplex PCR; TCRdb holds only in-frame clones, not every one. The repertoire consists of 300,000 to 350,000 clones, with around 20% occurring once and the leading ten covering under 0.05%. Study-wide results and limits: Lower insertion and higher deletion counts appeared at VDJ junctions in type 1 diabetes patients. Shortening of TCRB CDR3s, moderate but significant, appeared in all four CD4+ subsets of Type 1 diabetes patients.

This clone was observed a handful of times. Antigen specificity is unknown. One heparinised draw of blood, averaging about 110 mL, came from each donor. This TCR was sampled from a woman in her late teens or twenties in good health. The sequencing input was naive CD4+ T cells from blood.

The chain's CDR3 is CASSSIRHGETQYF. CDR3 in DNA: TGTGCCAGCAGCTCAATCCGTCACGGGGAGACCCAGTACTTC. The chain uses TRBV7-2 and TRBJ2-5; D ambiguous. This CDR3 contains 14 residues. Germline CDR1 reads SGHTA; CDR2 reads FQGNSA. The V gene lost 4 bases and the J gene lost 5 bases, with 14 bases spanning the gap.